A selection of T cell receptor beta chains follows, all from one sample in a study of T cell repertoires in cytomegalovirus infection. These receptors are not linked to any known antigen. TCRdb passed the reads through MiXCR, listing each CDR3 protein once. The table shows around 310,000 distinct CDR3 sequences, with 25% to 30% occurring only once. The sample here was cultured PBMCs, taken from culture after CMV antigen stimulation. Source of these receptors: a human donor in good health (CMV status not recorded). Some clones in this sample may be carry-over from other donors' samples. Each CDR3 is given without its conserved first and last residue. Each record gives: J gene, V gene, CDR3 protein.

J gene: TRBJ2-1
V gene: TRBV10-3
CDR3 protein: AISDSTGNNEQF

J gene: TRBJ1-1
V gene: TRBV20-1
CDR3 protein: SARESAGVAF

J gene: TRBJ2-3
V gene: TRBV7-2
CDR3 protein: ASSLGRRDRGNTQY

J gene: TRBJ2-3
V gene: TRBV4-1
CDR3 protein: ASSQDFFTDTQY

J gene: TRBJ2-5
V gene: TRBV12-5
CDR3 protein: ASGLYQGETQY

J gene: TRBJ1-5
V gene: TRBV19
CDR3 protein: ASRHRSNQPQH

J gene: TRBJ2-1
V gene: TRBV12-3/TRBV12-4
CDR3 protein: ASSLTAGGNEQF

J gene: TRBJ2-2
V gene: TRBV11-2
CDR3 protein: TSSQTGATGELF

J gene: TRBJ1-5
V gene: TRBV12-5
CDR3 protein: ASAQGNQPQH

J gene: TRBJ2-3
V gene: TRBV9
CDR3 protein: ASRDRSTDTQY

J gene: TRBJ2-7
V gene: TRBV7-3
CDR3 protein: ASSLTEGYEQY

J gene: TRBJ2-1
V gene: TRBV7-2
CDR3 protein: ASSAGLGPREQF

J gene: TRBJ2-1
V gene: TRBV7-2
CDR3 protein: ASSSVAVRF

J gene: TRBJ2-3
V gene: TRBV19
CDR3 protein: ASSETSSTDTQY

J gene: TRBJ2-4
V gene: TRBV7-8
CDR3 protein: ASSLVLLAPRDIQY

J gene: TRBJ1-4
V gene: TRBV10-2
CDR3 protein: ASSYLGQGAGTNEKLF

J gene: TRBJ1-2
V gene: TRBV7-2
CDR3 protein: ASSLGQPSANYGYT

J gene: TRBJ2-3
V gene: TRBV7-2
CDR3 protein: ASSLTGVSTDTQY

J gene: TRBJ1-1
V gene: TRBV7-3
CDR3 protein: ASSPGTNTEAF

J gene: TRBJ2-7
V gene: TRBV20-1
CDR3 protein: SAIRLGTAGEQY

J gene: TRBJ2-1
V gene: TRBV20-1
CDR3 protein: SAPTAYNEQF

J gene: TRBJ2-3
V gene: TRBV10-3
CDR3 protein: AIQGTSGGPSTDTQY

J gene: TRBJ2-1
V gene: TRBV6-1
CDR3 protein: ASSESGAPYNEQF

J gene: TRBJ1-3
V gene: TRBV7-2
CDR3 protein: ASSLALPGGNTIY

J gene: TRBJ2-3
V gene: TRBV6-1
CDR3 protein: ASSYKGTDTQY

J gene: TRBJ2-6
V gene: TRBV4-2
CDR3 protein: ASSQDLPGSGANVLT

J gene: TRBJ2-6
V gene: TRBV5-1
CDR3 protein: ASKDPDPDRSGANVLT

J gene: TRBJ2-7
V gene: TRBV12-3/TRBV12-4
CDR3 protein: ASSLTAPDEQY